The present T cell receptor (beta chain) was sequenced within a study of blood T cell repertoires in COVID-19. Study information: In each case, the material was cDNA or gDNA derived from T cells, B-cell-depleted T cells, or PBMCs.

Germline CDR1 and CDR2: LNHNV and YYDKDF (reference sequence). The CDR3 is 12 residues long. Trimming took 5 bases from V and 4 from J, leaving 6 bases between them. Generated by immunoSEQ multiplex PCR, the TCRdb table keeps only in-frame clones and is missing some. Of roughly 160,000 clones listed, around 81% are singletons. The gene calls are TRBV15 and TRBJ2-1, with a weak D call TRBD2 (5 bases). The clonotype originates from a woman of 80 years or more with COVID-19, enrolled during active disease. Material: peripheral blood. The CDR3 loop reads CATSGLYNEQFF. DNA for the CDR3: TGTGCCACCAGCGGACTTTACAATGAGCAGTTCTTC.